What follows describes a single TCR beta chain. This entry comes from a study of T cell changes during pregnancy in multiple sclerosis. Clones were sequenced by immunoSEQ multiplex PCR, and TCRdb holds only the in-frame ones, with some missing. The sample shows approximately 46,000 clones, around 90% of them seen only once. This CDR3 spans 14 amino acids. The V end was cut by 7 bases, the J end by 4 bases, with 16 bases between. Germline values: CDR1 SGHTA, CDR2 FQGNSA. The specimen was CD8+ T cells from peripheral blood mononuclear cells, collected in the second trimester of pregnancy. J is TRBJ1-1 and V is TRBV7-2; no firm D call. The TCR sequence derives from a female donor with multiple sclerosis, enrolled in a pregnancy study. CDR3 nucleotides: TGTGCCAGCACCCTTGACACCTTCATCACTGAAGCTTTCTTT. Its protein is CASTLDTFITEAFF.